The 13 T cell receptor beta chains below come from one sample, sequenced in a study of prognosis after radiotherapy for stage I lung cancer. From genomic DNA, TCR beta CDR3 was amplified by two-round multiplex PCR. Primers were specific to each TRBV and TRBJ gene in first-round PCR. From the multiplex PCR reads, TCRdb called clonotypes with MiXCR, one entry per CDR3 protein. The sample holds 15,000 to 20,000 distinct CDR3 sequences, 50% seen once. This specimen was PBMCs, taken before or after stereotactic body radiation therapy (not recorded which). Receptor source: a donor aged 50 or older with non-small cell lung cancer.

This clonotype is medium-sized by share. The rearrangement uses TRBV2 and TRBJ1-3; 7 bases are shared with TRBD1. Looked up from germline, CDR1 is SNHLY and CDR2 is FYNNEI. This CDR3 is 15 amino acids long. V shed 0 bases, J shed 9 bases, and the junction held 8 bases outside the gene matches. CDR3 in amino acids: CASSEATGQGGTIYF. In nucleotides, the CDR3 is TGTGCCAGCAGTGAAGCGACTGGTCAGGGGGGCACCATATATTTT.

This clonotype was recorded many times. The rearrangement links TRBV28 to TRBJ2-1, with 11 positions matching TRBD2. Germline CDR1 MDHEN, CDR2 SYDVKM. This CDR3 comprises 14 residues. The J segment lost 7 bases and the V segment lost 7 bases, leaving 6 bases of the junction unmatched. The CDR3 spells CASINVAGGNEQFF. In nucleotides, the CDR3 is TGTGCCAGCATAAATGTAGCGGGAGGGAATGAGCAGTTCTTC.

The J gene is TRBJ1-2, the V gene TRBV5-1, with D perhaps matching TRBD1 (6 bases). V dropped 1 base and J dropped 9 bases, with 13 bases sitting between them. The CDR3 covers 13 residues. Germline CDR1 reads SGHRS; CDR2 reads YFSETQ. The CDR3 region is CASSLTGPGCYTF. CDR3 coding DNA: TGCGCCAGCAGCTTGACAGGGCCGGGCTGCTACACCTTC.

In this sample, this clonotype turned up many times. Since a much larger clone is just one base distant, this may be a read error. V usage is TRBV11-3 and J usage is TRBJ2-7; possible D gene TRBD1, 6 bases. This CDR3 has 13 residues. Germline CDR1 SGHNT, CDR2 YENEEA. CDR3 region: CACSRDNSYEQYF. The CDR3 nucleotides read TGTGCCTGCAGCAGGGACAACTCCTACGAGCAGTACTTC.

The rearrangement joins TRBV29-1 to TRBJ2-2; 10 bases map to TRBD1. CDR3 length equals 15 residues. The V segment lost 4 bases and the J segment 3 bases; nucleotides outside the gene matches: 5. Germline values: CDR1 SQVTM, CDR2 ANQGSEA. The DNA of the CDR3 is TGCAGCGTTGGAGTAGGACAGGGGGACACCGGGGAGCTGTTTTTT. Residues: CSVGVGQGDTGELFF.

To note about this clonotype: Mismatch with germline at one junction end may stem from a read error. The genes are TRBV6-1 and TRBJ2-7; D unresolved. The CDR3 extends over 12 amino acids. Germline V gene data show CDR1 as MNHNS and CDR2 as SASEGT. CDR3 loop: CACSGSTYEQYF. CDR3 in DNA: TGTGCCTGCAGTGGCAGCACCTACGAGCAGTACTTC.

The chain carries TRBV20-1 and TRBJ2-2, with 8 bases fitting TRBD1. The V gene end was trimmed by 2 bases and the J gene end by 7 bases; junction bases not matched to a gene: 9. CDR3 length: 15 residues. The germline CDR1 and CDR2 sequences are DFQATT and SNEGSKA (reference sequence). The CDR3 spells CSARSPQGAGGELFF. CDR3 nucleotides: TGCAGTGCTAGATCTCCCCAGGGGGCAGGCGGGGAGCTGTTTTTT.

The chain is built from TRBV5-4 and TRBJ1-1; D is unresolved. The CDR3 totals 16 residues. Germline CDR1 reads SGHNT; CDR2 reads YYREEE (reference sequence). Trimming cost V 0 bases and J 3 bases, with 15 bases left between them. CDR3 DNA: TGTGCCAGCAGCTTGGCCGTGAGGAGGTCGGACACTGAAGCTTTCTTT. It translates to CASSLAVRRSDTEAFF.

This clonotype appeared a single time. This chain's CDR3 is CASSRGQGASYEQYF. The CDR3 DNA follows: TGTGCCAGCAGTCGGGGACAGGGGGCCTCCTACGAGCAGTACTTC. J is TRBJ2-7 and V is TRBV6-1, with 12 bases identical to TRBD1. The junction had 2 bases not matched to a gene; V was cut back by 5 bases and J by 0 bases. This CDR3 spans 15 amino acids. Germline values: CDR1 MNHNS, CDR2 SASEGT.

This clonotype was detected ten times or more. This could be a read error, since a much larger clone is one nucleotide away. The gene calls are TRBV11-2 and TRBJ2-7; no firm D call. Germline values: CDR1 SGHAT, CDR2 FQNNGV. The CDR3 spans 14 residues. The CDR3 region is CASSTGPGTYGQYF. CDR3 coding DNA: TGTGCCAGCAGCACGGGCCCGGGTACCTACGGGCAGTACTTC.

As regards this clonotype: This sequence may be a read error, since a much larger clone differs from it by one base. Given the absence of the conserved phenylalanine or tryptophan at the CDR3 end, a read error is likely. The DNA is omitted, as the CDR3 cannot be located on it reliably, and the CDR3 follows TCRdb's listing. The chain uses TRBV19 and TRBJ2-1; the table's D gene call, TRBD2, was not cross checked with the DNA. Ends included, the CDR3 has 13 residues. Germline V gene lookup returns CDR1 LNHDA and CDR2 SQIVND (reference sequence). This chain's CDR3 is CASSTGTSGTSFS.

This clonotype showed up many times. V is TRBV11-2 and J is TRBJ1-3; D unclear. CDR1 is SGHAT and CDR2 is FQNNGV in the germline V gene. The CDR3 length is 13 residues. V lost 5 bases, J lost 2 bases, and 7 bases lay in between. DNA of the CDR3: TGTGCCAGCAGCCCCCGTCCTGGAAACACCATATATTTT. Protein: CASSPRPGNTIYF.

The chain carries TRBV7-9 and TRBJ1-1, with D hard to call. Germline values: CDR1 SEHNR, CDR2 FQNEAQ (reference sequence). With 0 bases removed from V and 0 bases from J, the gap between germline ends came to 17 bases. The CDR3 extends over 18 amino acids. Written as DNA, the CDR3 is TGTGCCAGCAGCTTAGCGCTACCCGGTAACTCCTTGAACACTGAAGCTTTCTTT. Its protein is CASSLALPGNSLNTEAFF.